This T cell receptor beta chain was documented in a study of monozygotic twins with inflammatory bowel disease. This CDR3 comprises 16 residues. Germline CDR1 is SGHTA and CDR2 is FQGNSA. From its re-call of the 5' RACE reads, TCRdb lists each CDR3 protein once, without DNA. The listing contains a few hundred thousand distinct CDR3 sequences. This TCR came from a human donor with ulcerative colitis or Crohn's disease, or a healthy co-twin of an affected twin (not recorded which). Sequencing was done on a sample of blood. V gene TRBV7-2 combines with J gene TRBJ2-3; TCRdb reports TRBD2, a call that lacks DNA to check it against. This chain's CDR3 is CASSKAQAGGLATQYF.